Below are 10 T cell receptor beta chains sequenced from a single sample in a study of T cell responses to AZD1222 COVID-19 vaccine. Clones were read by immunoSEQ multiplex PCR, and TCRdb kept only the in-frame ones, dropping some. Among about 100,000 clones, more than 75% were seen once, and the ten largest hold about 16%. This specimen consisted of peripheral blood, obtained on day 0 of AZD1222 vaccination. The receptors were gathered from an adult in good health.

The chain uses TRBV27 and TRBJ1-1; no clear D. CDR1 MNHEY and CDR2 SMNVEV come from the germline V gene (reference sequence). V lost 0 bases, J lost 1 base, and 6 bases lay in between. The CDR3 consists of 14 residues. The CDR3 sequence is CASSLSGPNTEAFF. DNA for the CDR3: TGTGCCAGCAGTTTATCTGGCCCGAACACTGAAGCTTTCTTT.

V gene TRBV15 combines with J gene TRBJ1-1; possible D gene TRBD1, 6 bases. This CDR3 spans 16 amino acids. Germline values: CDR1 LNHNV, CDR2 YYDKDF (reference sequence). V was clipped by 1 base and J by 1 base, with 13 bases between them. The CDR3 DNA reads TGTGCCACCAGCAGAGGGCGTGACAGGTCGAACACTGAAGCTTTCTTT. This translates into CATSRGRDRSNTEAFF. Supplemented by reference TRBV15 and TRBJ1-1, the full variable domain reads DAMVIQNPRYQVTQFGKPVTLSCSQTLNHNVMYWYQQKSSQAPKLLFHYYDKDFNNEADTPDNFQSRRPNTSFCFLDIRSPGLGDTAMYLCATSRGRDRSNTEAFFGQGTRLTVV.

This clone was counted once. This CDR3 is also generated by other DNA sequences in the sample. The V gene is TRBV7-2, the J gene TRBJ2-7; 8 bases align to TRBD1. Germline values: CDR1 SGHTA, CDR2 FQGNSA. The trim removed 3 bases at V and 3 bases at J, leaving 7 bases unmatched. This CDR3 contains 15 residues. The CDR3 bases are TGTGCCAGCAGCTTGTCAGGGGGCAGAGGCTACGAGCAGTACTTC. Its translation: CASSLSGGRGYEQYF.

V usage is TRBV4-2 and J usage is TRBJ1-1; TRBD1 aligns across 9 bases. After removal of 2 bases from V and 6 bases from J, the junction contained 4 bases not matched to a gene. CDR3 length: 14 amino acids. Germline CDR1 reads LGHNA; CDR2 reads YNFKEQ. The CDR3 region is CASSQTDRGAEAFF. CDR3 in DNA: TGTGCCAGCAGCCAAACGGACAGGGGCGCTGAAGCTTTCTTT.

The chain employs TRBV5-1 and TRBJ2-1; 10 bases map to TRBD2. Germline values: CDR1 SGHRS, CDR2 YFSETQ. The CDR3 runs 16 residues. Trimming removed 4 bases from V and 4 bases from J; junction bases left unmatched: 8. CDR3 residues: CASSPSGSGGYNEQFF. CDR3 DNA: TGCGCCAGCAGCCCGAGTGGTAGCGGGGGGTACAATGAGCAGTTCTTC. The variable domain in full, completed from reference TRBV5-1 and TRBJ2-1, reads KAGVTQTPRYLIKTRGQQVTLSCSPISGHRSVSWYQQTPGQGLQFLFEYFSETQRNKGNFPGRFSGRQFSNSRSEMNVSTLELGDSALYLCASSPSGSGGYNEQFFGPGTRLTVL.

The CDR3 loop reads CASRAGTGQYEQYF. The CDR3 coding sequence is TGTGCCAGCAGAGCTGGGACAGGGCAGTACGAGCAGTACTTC. V usage is TRBV2 and J usage is TRBJ2-7, with 9 bases lining up with TRBD1. V dropped 6 bases and J dropped 4; count of bases not matched to a gene: 7. Germline CDR1 is SNHLY and CDR2 is FYNNEI. CDR3 length: 14 residues.

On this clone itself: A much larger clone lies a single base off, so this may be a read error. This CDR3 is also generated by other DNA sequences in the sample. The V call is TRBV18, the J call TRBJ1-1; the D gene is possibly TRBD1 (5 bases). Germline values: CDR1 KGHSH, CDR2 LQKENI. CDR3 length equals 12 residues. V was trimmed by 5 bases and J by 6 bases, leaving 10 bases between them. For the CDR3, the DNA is TGTGCCAGCTCAGACAGAGGGCCTGAAGCTTTCTTT. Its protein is CASSDRGPEAFF. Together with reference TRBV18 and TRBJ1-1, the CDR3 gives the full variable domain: NAGVMQNPRHLVRRRGQEARLRCSPMKGHSHVYWYRQLPEEGLKFMVYLQKENIIDESGMPKERFSAEFPKEGPSILRIQQVVRGDSAAYFCASSDRGPEAFFGQGTRLTVV.

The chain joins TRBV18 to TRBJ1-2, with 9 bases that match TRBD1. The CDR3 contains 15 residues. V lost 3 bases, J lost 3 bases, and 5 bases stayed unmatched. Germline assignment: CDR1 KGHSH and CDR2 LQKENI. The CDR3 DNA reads TGTGCCAGCTCACCGCCGGGACAGGGTCACTATGGCTACACCTTC. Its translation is CASSPPGQGHYGYTF.

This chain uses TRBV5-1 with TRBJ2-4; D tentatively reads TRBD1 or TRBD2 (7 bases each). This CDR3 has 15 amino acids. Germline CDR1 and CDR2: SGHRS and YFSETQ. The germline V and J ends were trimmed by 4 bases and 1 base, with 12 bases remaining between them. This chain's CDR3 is CASSPGGGAKNIQYF. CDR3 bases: TGCGCCAGCAGCCCAGGGGGAGGGGCCAAAAACATTCAGTACTTC.

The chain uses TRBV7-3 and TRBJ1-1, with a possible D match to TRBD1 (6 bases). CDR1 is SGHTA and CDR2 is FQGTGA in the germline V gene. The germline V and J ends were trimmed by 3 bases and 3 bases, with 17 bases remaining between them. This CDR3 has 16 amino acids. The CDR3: CASSLGGRVVDTEAFF. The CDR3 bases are TGTGCCAGCAGCTTGGGGGGGCGCGTCGTAGACACTGAAGCTTTCTTT.